Shown below are 22 T cell receptor beta chains from a single sample sequenced in a study of blood T cell repertoires in COVID-19. The method was immunoSEQ multiplex PCR; TCRdb's version includes in-frame clones alone and lacks a portion of them. The table has more than 45,000 clones, 82% seen once. The sample consisted of peripheral blood. The source of these receptors is a woman aged 55-70 years with acute or convalescent COVID-19.

The chain recombines TRBV27 with TRBJ1-2, with 12 bases matching TRBD1. The V gene's germline CDR1 is MNHEY and CDR2 SMNVEV (reference sequence). J gave up 8 bases and V 0 bases, and 4 bases lay outside the gene matches. The CDR3 runs 15 residues. The CDR3 region is CASSLSGDRGRGYTF. In DNA, the CDR3 is TGTGCCAGCAGTTTATCGGGGGACAGGGGGCGAGGCTACACCTTC.

DNA of the CDR3: TGTGCCACCAGTGACGATACGAGTGAGCAGTTCTTC. Encoded protein: CATSDDTSEQFF. The chain joins TRBV24-1 to TRBJ2-1; no definite D call. This CDR3 contains 12 residues. Looked up from germline, CDR1 is KGHDR and CDR2 is SFDVKD. V gave up 4 bases and J gave up 9 bases, with 9 bases separating them.

The CDR3, as DNA: TGTGCCAGCAGGTCCAGGGGTACCTATGGCTACACCTTC. This gives the protein CASRSRGTYGYTF. The J gene is TRBJ1-2, the V gene TRBV6-6, with D possibly being TRBD1 (6 bases). CDR1 is MNHNY, CDR2 SVGAGI, per germline (reference sequence). V lost 6 bases and J lost 4, with 12 bases in between. CDR3 length equals 13 residues.

The chain joins TRBV12-2 to TRBJ1-2; no DNA check was done on the table's D call, TRBD1. TRBV12-2 is given as a pseudogene. The CDR3 covers 13 residues. The CDR3 loop is CASRLKGPDGYTF. Written as DNA, the CDR3 is TGTGCAAGTCGCTTGAAGGGGCCGGACGGCTACACCTTC.

The chain has TRBV7-9 and TRBJ2-3; tentatively, D is TRBD1 (5 bases). CDR1 is SEHNR and CDR2 is FQNEAQ in the germline V gene (reference sequence). The CDR3 runs 17 residues. V was cut by 5 bases and J by 4 bases, with 22 bases left in between. The CDR3 nucleotides read TGTGCCAGCAGCCCGCAACAGGCTTGGCTAGGGTCAGATACGCAGTATTTT. This encodes CASSPQQAWLGSDTQYF.

This sequence joins TRBV14 and TRBJ2-2; maybe TRBD1 (5 bases). The V end lost 6 bases, the J end lost 8 bases, and 19 bases lay between the germline ends. This CDR3 region has 15 residues. Germline values: CDR1 SGHDN, CDR2 FVKESK. The CDR3 DNA reads as TGTGCCAGCAGTCCTCTCACCCCAGGGTTGGGGGAGCTGTTTTTT. Amino acids: CASSPLTPGLGELFF.

This clone has just one count. The chain is built from TRBV7-8 and TRBJ2-3; D is uncertain. The CDR3 runs to 17 residues. From germline, CDR1 is SGHVS and CDR2 FQNEAQ. Trimming pared 1 base from V and 0 bases from J, leaving 14 bases between. This CDR3 reads CASSLDSRYTSTDTQYF. The CDR3 coding sequence is TGTGCCAGCAGCTTAGATAGCAGATACACTAGCACAGATACGCAGTATTTT. The full variable domain, in which reference TRBV7-8 and TRBJ2-3 provide the parts outside the CDR3, is GAGVSQSPRYKVAKRGQDVALRCDPISGHVSLFWYQQALGQGPEFLTYFQNEAQLDKSGLPSDRFFAERPEGSVSTLKIQRTQQEDSAVYLCASSLDSRYTSTDTQYFGPGTRLTVL.

The V and J genes are TRBV6-2 or TRBV6-3 and TRBJ2-1, with D tentatively TRBD2 (7 bases). CDR1 MNHEY and CDR2 SVGEGT come from the germline V gene. The CDR3 loop spans 15 amino acids. V shed 6 bases and J shed 4 bases, with 16 bases lying between them. The CDR3 DNA reads TGTGCCAGCAGCCCACGGGGGGCGGCTTACAATGAGCAGTTCTTC. Protein sequence: CASSPRGAAYNEQFF.

This chain links TRBV5-1 with TRBJ1-4; D uncertain. The ends were cut back, 5 bases at V and 8 bases at J, with 19 bases in the middle. In germline, CDR1 is SGHRS, CDR2 YFSETQ. The CDR3 consists of 15 residues. The CDR3 bases are TGCGCCAGCAGACCCGGTCCAAGAGGCGAGGAAAAACTGTTTTTT. It translates to CASRPGPRGEEKLFF. The full variable domain, in which reference TRBV5-1 and TRBJ1-4 provide the parts outside the CDR3, is KAGVTQTPRYLIKTRGQQVTLSCSPISGHRSVSWYQQTPGQGLQFLFEYFSETQRNKGNFPGRFSGRQFSNSRSEMNVSTLELGDSALYLCASRPGPRGEEKLFFGSGTQLSVL.

The sample holds many counts of this clone. The chain uses TRBV7-9 and TRBJ1-2; TRBD1 might be the D (5 bases). Looked up from germline, CDR1 is SEHNR and CDR2 is FQNEAQ (reference sequence). CDR3 length: 15 amino acids. Trimming took off 5 bases at V and 6 bases at J, with 19 bases between the two ends. In DNA, the CDR3 is TGTGCCAGCAGCCTGGCGGGGCGCCAAATCGATGGCTACACCTTC. It translates to CASSLAGRQIDGYTF.

The chain uses TRBV2 and TRBJ1-2; unclear D gene. Germline CDR1 reads SNHLY; CDR2 reads FYNNEI. The V end was cut by 8 bases, the J end by 8 bases, with 15 bases between. The CDR3 has 12 amino acids. CDR3 loop: CASSDFGEGYTF. The CDR3 bases are TGTGCCAGCTCGGACTTTGGCGAGGGCTACACCTTC. The full variable domain, in which reference TRBV2 and TRBJ1-2 provide the parts outside the CDR3, is EPEVTQTPSHQVTQMGQEVILRCVPISNHLYFYWYRQILGQKVEFLVSFYNNEISEKSEIFDDQFSVERPDGSNFTLKIRSTKLEDSAMYFCASSDFGEGYTFGSGTRLTVV.

This clone was detected once. This sequence joins TRBV19 and TRBJ2-3; a possible D gene is TRBD2 (5 bases). The ends were cut back, 5 bases at V and 4 bases at J, with 10 bases in the middle. Per the germline V gene, CDR1 is LNHDA and CDR2 is SQIVND (reference sequence). This CDR3 contains 13 residues. CDR3 bases: TGTGCCAGTAGTGCGAGGGTGGCAGATACGCAGTATTTT. Its protein is CASSARVADTQYF.

The gene calls are TRBV19 and TRBJ2-3; TRBD2 matches 11 bases. The trim removed 0 bases at V and 0 bases at J, leaving 8 bases unmatched. The CDR3 has 19 residues. Germline loops: CDR1 LNHDA, CDR2 SQIVND (reference sequence). The CDR3 here is CASSIDPLAGVSSTDTQYF. CDR3 nucleotides: TGTGCCAGTAGTATAGATCCACTAGCGGGGGTTTCTAGCACAGATACGCAGTATTTT. The whole variable domain, remainder taken from reference TRBV19 and TRBJ2-3, is DGGITQSPKYLFRKEGQNVTLSCEQNLNHDAMYWYRQDPGQGLRLIYYSQIVNDFQKGDIAEGYSVSREKKESFPLTVTSAQKNPTAFYLCASSIDPLAGVSSTDTQYFGPGTRLTVL.

This chain joins TRBV2 and TRBJ2-3; the D gene is possibly TRBD1 (6 bases). Germline V lookup: CDR1 SNHLY, CDR2 FYNNEI. V lost 6 bases to trimming and J lost 6 bases, with 13 bases between them. The CDR3 is 13 amino acids. In nucleotides, the CDR3 is TGTGCCAGCAGCGACAGGTTGGAGGATACGCAGTATTTT. Translating gives CASSDRLEDTQYF.

The V gene is TRBV5-4, the J gene TRBJ2-1, with 13 bases identical to TRBD2. The CDR3 covers 13 residues. Losses at the gene ends were 1 base for V and 14 bases for J; bases not matched to a gene: 3. From germline, CDR1 is SGHNT and CDR2 YYREEE (reference sequence). The CDR3 nucleotides are TGTGCCAGCAGCTTGACTAGCGGGGGGGCTGAGTTCTTC. Its protein is CASSLTSGGAEFF.

The chain couples TRBV10-3 to TRBJ2-2; D uncertain. There are 15 residues in the CDR3. Per germline, CDR1 ENHRY and CDR2 SYGVKD. V shed 4 bases and J shed 0 bases, with 9 bases lying between them. In DNA, the CDR3 is TGTGCCATCAGTGGTGGCAGGCCGAACACCGGGGAGCTGTTTTTT. Its translation: CAISGGRPNTGELFF.

The chain carries TRBV29-1 and TRBJ1-2; D may be TRBD1 (5 bases). Between the trimmed V and J ends, which lost 3 bases and 5 bases, there was a span of 19 bases. This CDR3 spans 15 amino acids. Germline CDR1 SQVTM, CDR2 ANQGSEA. CDR3 in DNA: TGCAGCGTTGAGGCAGGGTCGGGGGTCCGATATGGCTACACCTTC. Protein: CSVEAGSGVRYGYTF.

V is TRBV5-5 and J is TRBJ2-7; 7 bases agree with TRBD1. This CDR3 has 16 amino acids. From germline, CDR1 is SGHKS and CDR2 YYEKEE (reference sequence). V trimming: 4 bases; J trimming: 2 bases; junction bases outside the gene matches: 12. CDR3 sequence: CASSLEIGTAAYEQYF. In DNA form, the CDR3 reads TGTGCCAGCAGCCTAGAGATTGGGACAGCCGCCTACGAGCAGTACTTC.

This clone showed up just a few times. CDR3 sequence: CASKRLAGGPEDTQYF. The CDR3, as DNA: TGCGCCAGCAAAAGACTAGCGGGGGGGCCTGAAGATACGCAGTATTTT. This rearrangement joins TRBV23-1 to TRBJ2-3; 14 bases are a match to TRBD2. TRBV23-1 belongs to the ORF category, with a function that is uncertain. The length of the CDR3 is 16 residues. J was trimmed by 5 bases and V by 7 bases; bases with no gene match: 8.

This clone was seen a single time. The chain links TRBV4-3 to TRBJ2-7, with D unclear. This CDR3 has 13 amino acids. V lost 3 bases and J 3 bases, leaving 9 bases between the germline ends. Germline lookup yields CDR1 LGHNA and CDR2 YSLEER. The DNA of the CDR3 is TGCGCCAGCAGCCACAGTAGCAGCTACGAGCAGTACTTC. Its protein is CASSHSSSYEQYF.

The rearrangement uses TRBV13 and TRBJ2-7, with D possibly TRBD1 on 5 matching bases. CDR1 and CDR2 from the germline V gene are PRHDT and FYEKMQ (reference sequence). V lost 1 base to trimming and J lost 6 bases, with 16 bases between them. CDR3 size: 15 residues. Here the CDR3 DNA reads TGTGCCAGCAGCTTAGTTCGGCAGGGTTCCGTCGAGCAGTACTTC. This codes for CASSLVRQGSVEQYF.

The V gene is TRBV5-1, the J gene TRBJ2-2, with TRBD1 matching over 8 bases. CDR1 and CDR2 from the germline V gene are SGHRS and YFSETQ. The CDR3 runs to 14 residues. V gave up 2 bases and J gave up 7 bases; unmatched junction bases: 4. DNA of the CDR3: TGCGCCAGCAGCTTCCAGGGGGCTAACGGGGAGCTGTTTTTT. Amino acid sequence: CASSFQGANGELFF.